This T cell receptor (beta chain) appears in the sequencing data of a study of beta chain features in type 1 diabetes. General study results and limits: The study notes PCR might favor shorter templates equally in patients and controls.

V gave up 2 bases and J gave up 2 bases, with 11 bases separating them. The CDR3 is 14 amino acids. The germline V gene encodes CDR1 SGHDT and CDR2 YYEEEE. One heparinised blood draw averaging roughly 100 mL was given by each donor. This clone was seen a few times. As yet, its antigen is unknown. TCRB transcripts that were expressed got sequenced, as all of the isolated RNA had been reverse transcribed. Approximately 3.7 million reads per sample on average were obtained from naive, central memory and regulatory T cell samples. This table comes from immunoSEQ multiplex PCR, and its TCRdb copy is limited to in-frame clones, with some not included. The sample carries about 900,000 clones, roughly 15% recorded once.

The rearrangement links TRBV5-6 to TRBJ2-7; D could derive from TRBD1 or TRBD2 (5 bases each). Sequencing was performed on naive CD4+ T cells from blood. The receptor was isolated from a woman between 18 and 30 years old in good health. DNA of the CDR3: TGTGCCAGCAGCTTTCAGGTGGGGGCCTACGAGCAGTACTTC. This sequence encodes CASSFQVGAYEQYF.